What follows is one T cell receptor (beta chain) and its context. The antigen it binds to is not known. Because it lacks the conserved phenylalanine or tryptophan at the end, this CDR3 is likely a read error. This specimen comes from a study of shared clonotypes between healthy human individuals (dated by TCRdb to about 2020). Turning to the overall study: The cohort comprised two women and a few men aged 18 to 49 years. Blood TCR repertoires of roughly 5 healthy adults were deeply sequenced to estimate repertoire size and the extent of clonotype sharing between individuals. Different laboratories and diverse techniques were used to prepare libraries and sequence TCR repertoires, to increase sequencing depth and limit assay-specific biases. Each donor's leukapheresis produced roughly between roughly 0.85 and 10 billion PBMCs.

Using the deep immunoSEQ assay, multiplex PCR amplified TCR CDR3 regions from genomic DNA. Extracted genomic DNA from each cell subset was spread evenly across all wells of several immunoSEQ 96-well plates, with each plate serving as a replicate. For unsorted PBMC, roughly 0.3 ug genomic DNA, equal to 25,000 to 35,000 T cell genomes, was loaded into each replicate PCR. Genomic DNA from unsorted PBMC was sequenced over ten immunoSEQ deep assay plates. Purified libraries were measured with a Qubit 3.0 fluorometer, size-checked on a Bioanalyzer 2100, and measured again with the KAPA Library Quantification kit. Every immunoSEQ 96-well plate was sequenced on a dedicated single-read 150-cycle Illumina NextSeq 550 flow cell. The authors processed their data as follows. Because only junctional sequences without quality scores were contained in the immunoSEQ output, filtering matching that applied to full-length reads could not be performed. Sequences were annotated with PyIR, a Python wrapper for IgBLAST v1.9, and V/J genes and CDR3 were assigned using IMGT germline references. Reads were removed for weak V/J assignments (E-value above 1e-6), missing CDR3, stop codons, out-of-frame junctions, or ambiguous translated residues. V3J clonotypes were defined by identical inferred V gene, J gene, and CDR3 amino acid sequence. The percentage overlap between two repertoires was calculated by dividing the number of shared unique clonotypes by the size of the smaller repertoire. Richness of each repertoire was evaluated using RTK rarefaction, the Chao1 estimator, and Recon v2.1 estimates of unobserved clonotypes. Imported from immuneACCESS, the table was reduced by TCRdb to in-frame sequences with V and J called. These copies leave out some clones; in studies compared against another copy, an unresolved V gene accounts for under half, and the cause of the remainder is not known. That table gives V, J and clone size, and the DNA gave D and trimming. The sample yields some 530,000 clones; 81% were counted once. Roughly 12% of the sample is in the top ten clones.

Broader findings and caveats from the paper: The genetic and exposure-history diversity represented was limited by the small number of donors. Pairwise subsampling indicated that sequencing depth was expected to affect the degree of clonotype sharing among donors. Only blood was sampled, and tissue TCR repertoires likely differ from those in blood.

The donors were healthy, HIV-negative adults with no recently reported acute infections or vaccinations. Every donor was a Caucasian adult living in Nashville, Tennessee, USA. For unsorted samples, some 100 million PBMCs were counted, and genomic DNA was extracted using the QIAamp DNA Blood Mini kit. After blood collection by leukapheresis, PBMCs were isolated using Ficoll-Histopaque density gradient centrifugation and then cryopreserved in the vapor phase of liquid nitrogen. Specimen: PBMCs. The receptor was derived from a woman aged 40-49 years in good health. Some clones in this sample may be carry-over from other donors' samples.

CDR3 reads: CTSSPLGAGVYGYTI. The nucleotide sequence reads as follows: TGCACCAGCAGTCCGTTGGGCGCAGGGGTTTACGGCTACACCATC. The chain is made from TRBV5-1 and TRBJ1-2; the D gene is possibly TRBD1, with 6 bases matching. The CDR3 has 15 residues if both end residues are counted. The retained sequence is limited to the CDR3, 45 bases, with the frame set at the first base. Per the germline V gene, SGHRS is the CDR1 and YFSETQ is the CDR2.